This TCR beta chain was identified during a study of shared clonotypes between healthy human individuals. This CDR3 region has 14 residues. V was clipped by 0 bases and J by 3 bases, with 10 bases between them. Germline CDR1 and CDR2: SGHTS and YDEGEE. Data came from immunoSEQ multiplex PCR; TCRdb stores just in-frame clones and leaves some out. The repertoire holds over 2 million clones, with 85% to 95% as singletons. This receptor was identified in a man between 18 and 29 years old in good health. This chain links TRBV5-8 with TRBJ2-7; D unclear. Sequenced input: naive CD4+ T cells sorted from blood. Specified subset: CD45RA+ positively selected. DNA of the CDR3: TGTGCCAGCAGCTTGGGAGCTAATGGCTACGAGCAGTACTTC. Translated: CASSLGANGYEQYF.